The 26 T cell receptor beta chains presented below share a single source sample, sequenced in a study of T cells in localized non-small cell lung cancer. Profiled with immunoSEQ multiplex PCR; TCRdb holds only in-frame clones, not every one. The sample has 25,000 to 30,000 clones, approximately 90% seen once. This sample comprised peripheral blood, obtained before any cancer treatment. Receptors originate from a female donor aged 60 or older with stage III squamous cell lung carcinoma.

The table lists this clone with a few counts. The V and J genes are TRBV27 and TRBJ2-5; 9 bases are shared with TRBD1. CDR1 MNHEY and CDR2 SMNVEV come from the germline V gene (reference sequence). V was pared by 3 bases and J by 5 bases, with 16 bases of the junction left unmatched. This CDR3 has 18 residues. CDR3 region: CASSFTTPRTGATETQYF. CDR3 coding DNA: TGTGCCAGCAGTTTCACGACCCCGAGGACAGGGGCTACGGAGACCCAGTACTTC.

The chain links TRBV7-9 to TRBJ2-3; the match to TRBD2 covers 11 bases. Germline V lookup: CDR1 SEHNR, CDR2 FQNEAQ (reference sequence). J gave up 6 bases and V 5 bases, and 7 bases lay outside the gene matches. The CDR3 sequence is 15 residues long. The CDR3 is CASSQITSGSDTQYF. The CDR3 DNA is TGTGCCAGCAGCCAAATAACTAGCGGGAGTGATACGCAGTATTTT.

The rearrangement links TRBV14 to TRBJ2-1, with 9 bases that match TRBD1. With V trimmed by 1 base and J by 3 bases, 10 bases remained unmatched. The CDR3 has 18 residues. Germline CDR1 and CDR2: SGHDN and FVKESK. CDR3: CASSQGQGVAWDYNEQFF. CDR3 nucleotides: TGTGCCAGCAGCCAAGGACAGGGGGTCGCATGGGACTACAATGAGCAGTTCTTC.

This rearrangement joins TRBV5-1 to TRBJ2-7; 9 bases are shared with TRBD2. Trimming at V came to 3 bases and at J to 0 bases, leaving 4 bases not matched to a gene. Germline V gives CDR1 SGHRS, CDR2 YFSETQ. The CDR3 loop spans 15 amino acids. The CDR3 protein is CASSYSGSDSYEQYF. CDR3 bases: TGCGCCAGCAGCTATAGCGGGAGTGACTCCTACGAGCAGTACTTC.

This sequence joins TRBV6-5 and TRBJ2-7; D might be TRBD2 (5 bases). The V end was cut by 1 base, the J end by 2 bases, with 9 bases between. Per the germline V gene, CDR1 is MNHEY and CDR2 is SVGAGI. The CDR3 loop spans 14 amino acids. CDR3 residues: CASSYWERPYEQYF. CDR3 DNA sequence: TGTGCCAGCAGTTACTGGGAGCGGCCCTACGAGCAGTACTTC.

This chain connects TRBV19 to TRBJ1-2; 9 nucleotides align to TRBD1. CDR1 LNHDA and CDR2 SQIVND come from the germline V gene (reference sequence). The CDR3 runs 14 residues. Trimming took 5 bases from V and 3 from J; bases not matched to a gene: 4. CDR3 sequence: CASSVTGGDYGYTF. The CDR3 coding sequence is TGTGCCAGTAGTGTCACAGGGGGCGACTATGGCTACACCTTC. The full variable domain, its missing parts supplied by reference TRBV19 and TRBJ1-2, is DGGITQSPKYLFRKEGQNVTLSCEQNLNHDAMYWYRQDPGQGLRLIYYSQIVNDFQKGDIAEGYSVSREKKESFPLTVTSAQKNPTAFYLCASSVTGGDYGYTFGSGTRLTVV.

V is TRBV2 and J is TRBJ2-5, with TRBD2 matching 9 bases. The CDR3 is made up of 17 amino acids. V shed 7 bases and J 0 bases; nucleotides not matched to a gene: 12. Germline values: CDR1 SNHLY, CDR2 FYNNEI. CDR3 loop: CASTRGGGLAYQETQYF. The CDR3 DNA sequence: TGTGCCAGCACCCGGGGAGGAGGACTAGCGTACCAAGAGACCCAGTACTTC.

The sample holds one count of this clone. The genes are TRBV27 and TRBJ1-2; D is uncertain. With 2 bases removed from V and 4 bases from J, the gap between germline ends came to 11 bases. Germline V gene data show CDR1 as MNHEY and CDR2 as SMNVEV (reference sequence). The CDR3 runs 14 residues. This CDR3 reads CASSLAGIGYGYTF. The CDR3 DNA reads TGTGCCAGCAGTTTAGCGGGTATTGGCTATGGCTACACCTTC.

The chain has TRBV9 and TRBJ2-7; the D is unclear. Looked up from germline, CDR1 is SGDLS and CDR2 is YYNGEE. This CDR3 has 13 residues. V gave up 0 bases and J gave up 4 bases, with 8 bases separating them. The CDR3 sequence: CASSVDLGYEQYF. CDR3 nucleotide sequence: TGTGCCAGCAGCGTAGACCTAGGGTACGAGCAGTACTTC.

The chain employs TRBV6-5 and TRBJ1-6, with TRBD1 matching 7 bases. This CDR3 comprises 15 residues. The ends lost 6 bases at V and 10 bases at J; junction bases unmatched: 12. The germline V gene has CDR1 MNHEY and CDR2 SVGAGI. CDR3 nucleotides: TGTGCCAGCAGGGGACAGTCCCGGAAGATGTCACCCCTCCACTTT. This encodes CASRGQSRKMSPLHF.

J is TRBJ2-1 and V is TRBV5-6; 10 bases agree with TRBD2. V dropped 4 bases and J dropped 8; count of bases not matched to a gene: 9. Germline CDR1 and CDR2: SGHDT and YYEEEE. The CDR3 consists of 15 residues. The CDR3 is CASSVRTSGEDEQFF. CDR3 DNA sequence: TGTGCCAGCAGCGTTCGGACTAGCGGTGAGGATGAGCAGTTCTTC.

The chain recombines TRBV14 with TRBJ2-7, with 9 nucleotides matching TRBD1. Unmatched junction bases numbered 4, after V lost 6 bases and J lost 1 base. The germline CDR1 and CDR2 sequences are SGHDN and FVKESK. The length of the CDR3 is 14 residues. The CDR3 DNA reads TGTGCCAGCAGTTCCGGGACAGGGTCCTACGAGCAGTACTTC. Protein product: CASSSGTGSYEQYF.

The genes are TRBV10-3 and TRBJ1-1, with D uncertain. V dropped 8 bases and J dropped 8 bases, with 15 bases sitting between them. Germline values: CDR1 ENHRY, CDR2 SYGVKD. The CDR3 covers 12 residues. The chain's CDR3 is CAIRYGGEEAFF. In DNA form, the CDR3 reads TGTGCCATCCGGTATGGCGGAGAGGAAGCTTTCTTT.

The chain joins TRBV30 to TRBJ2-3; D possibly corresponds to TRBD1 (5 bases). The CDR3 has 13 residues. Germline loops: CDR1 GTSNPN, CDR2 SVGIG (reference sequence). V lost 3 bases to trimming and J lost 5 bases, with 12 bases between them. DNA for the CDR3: TGTGCCTGGAGAGACAGAGACAGAGATACGCAGTATTTT. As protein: CAWRDRDRDTQYF. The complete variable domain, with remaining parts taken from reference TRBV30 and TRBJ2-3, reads SQTIHQWPATLVQPVGSPLSLECTVEGTSNPNLYWYRQAAGRGLQLLFYSVGIGQISSEVPQNLSASRPQDRQFILSSKKLLLSDSGFYLCAWRDRDRDTQYFGPGTRLTVL.

The CDR3 loop reads CASSLPGAPYEQYF. CDR3 DNA sequence: TGTGCCAGCAGCTTGCCCGGCGCTCCCTACGAGCAGTACTTC. The chain recombines TRBV5-4 with TRBJ2-7; no firm D call. CDR3 size: 14 residues. CDR1 is SGHNT, CDR2 YYREEE, per germline (reference sequence). V was trimmed by 1 base and J by 2 bases, leaving 10 bases between them. Looking up the rest from reference TRBV5-4 and TRBJ2-7 gives the full variable domain: ETGVTQSPTHLIKTRGQQVTLRCSSQSGHNTVSWYQQALGQGPQFIFQYYREEENGRGNFPPRFSGLQFPNYSSELNVNALELDDSALYLCASSLPGAPYEQYFGPGTRLTVT.

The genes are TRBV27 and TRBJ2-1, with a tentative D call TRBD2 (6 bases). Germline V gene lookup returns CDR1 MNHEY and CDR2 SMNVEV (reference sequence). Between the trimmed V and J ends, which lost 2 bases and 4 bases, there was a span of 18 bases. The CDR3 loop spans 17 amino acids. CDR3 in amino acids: CASSLPVSGPPYNEQFF. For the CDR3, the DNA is TGTGCCAGCAGTTTACCTGTCAGCGGGCCCCCTTACAATGAGCAGTTCTTC.

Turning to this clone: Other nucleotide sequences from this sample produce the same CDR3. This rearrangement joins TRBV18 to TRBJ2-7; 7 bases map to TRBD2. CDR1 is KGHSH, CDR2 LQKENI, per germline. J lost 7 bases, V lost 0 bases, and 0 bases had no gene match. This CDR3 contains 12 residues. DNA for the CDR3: TGTGCCAGCTCACCACCGGGGGGGGAGCAGTACTTC. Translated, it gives CASSPPGGEQYF. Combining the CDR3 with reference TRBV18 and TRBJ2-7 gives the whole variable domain NAGVMQNPRHLVRRRGQEARLRCSPMKGHSHVYWYRQLPEEGLKFMVYLQKENIIDESGMPKERFSAEFPKEGPSILRIQQVVRGDSAAYFCASSPPGGEQYFGPGTRLTVT.

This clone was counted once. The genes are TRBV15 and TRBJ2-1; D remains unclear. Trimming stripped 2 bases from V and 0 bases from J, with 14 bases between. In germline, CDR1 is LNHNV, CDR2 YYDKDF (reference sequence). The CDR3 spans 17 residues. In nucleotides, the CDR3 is TGTGCCACCAGCAGAACGCTGGGCCTTAACTCCTACAATGAGCAGTTCTTC. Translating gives CATSRTLGLNSYNEQFF.

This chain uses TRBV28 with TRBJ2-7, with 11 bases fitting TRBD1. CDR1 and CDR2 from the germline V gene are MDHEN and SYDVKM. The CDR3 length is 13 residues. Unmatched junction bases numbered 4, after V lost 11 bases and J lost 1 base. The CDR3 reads CASGTGGSYEQYF. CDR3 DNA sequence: TGTGCCTCCGGGACAGGGGGATCCTACGAGCAGTACTTC.

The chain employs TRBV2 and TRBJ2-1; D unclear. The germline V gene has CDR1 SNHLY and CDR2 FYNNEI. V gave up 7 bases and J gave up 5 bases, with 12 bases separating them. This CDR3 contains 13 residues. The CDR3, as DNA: TGTGCCAGCATGGTGGACCGGGACAATGAGCAGTTCTTC. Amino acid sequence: CASMVDRDNEQFF.

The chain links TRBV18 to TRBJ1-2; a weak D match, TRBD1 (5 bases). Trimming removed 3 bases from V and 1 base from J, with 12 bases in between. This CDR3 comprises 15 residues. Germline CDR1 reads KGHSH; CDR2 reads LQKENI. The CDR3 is CASSPGRMINYGYTF. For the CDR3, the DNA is TGTGCCAGCTCACCGGGACGGATGATTAACTATGGCTACACCTTC.

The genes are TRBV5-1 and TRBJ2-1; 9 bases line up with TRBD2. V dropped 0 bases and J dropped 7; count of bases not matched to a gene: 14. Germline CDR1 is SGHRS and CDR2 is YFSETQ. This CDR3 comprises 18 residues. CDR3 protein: CASSLARRALAGSNEQFF. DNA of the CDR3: TGCGCCAGCAGCTTGGCACGCCGGGCGCTAGCGGGGTCGAATGAGCAGTTCTTC.

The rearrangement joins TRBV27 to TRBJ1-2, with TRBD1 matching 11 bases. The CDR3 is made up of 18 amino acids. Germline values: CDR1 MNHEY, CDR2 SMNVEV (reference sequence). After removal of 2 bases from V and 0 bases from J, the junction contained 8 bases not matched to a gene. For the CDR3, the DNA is TGTGCCAGCAGTTTACGGTCAGGGACAGGGGGACCTAACTATGGCTACACCTTC. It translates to CASSLRSGTGGPNYGYTF.

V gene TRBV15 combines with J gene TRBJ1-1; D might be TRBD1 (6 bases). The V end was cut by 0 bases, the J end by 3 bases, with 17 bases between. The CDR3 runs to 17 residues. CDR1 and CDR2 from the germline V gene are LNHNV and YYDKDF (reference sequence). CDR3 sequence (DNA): TGTGCCACCAGCAGAGACCAGATGCCTGAGGGGGACACTGAAGCTTTCTTT. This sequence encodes CATSRDQMPEGDTEAFF.

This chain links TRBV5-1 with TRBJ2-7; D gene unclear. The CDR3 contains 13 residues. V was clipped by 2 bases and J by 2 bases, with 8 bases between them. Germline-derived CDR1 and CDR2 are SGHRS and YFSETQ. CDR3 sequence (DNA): TGCGCCAGCAGCTTTGATCTAGCCTACGAGCAGTACTTC. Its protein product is CASSFDLAYEQYF.

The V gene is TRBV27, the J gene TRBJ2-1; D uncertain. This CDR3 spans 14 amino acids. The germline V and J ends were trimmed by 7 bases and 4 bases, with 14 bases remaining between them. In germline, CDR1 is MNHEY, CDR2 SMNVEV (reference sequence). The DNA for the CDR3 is TGTGCCAGCACCAACGGTGCCGGTTACAATGAGCAGTTCTTC. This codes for CASTNGAGYNEQFF.